This is a list of T cell receptor beta chains from one sample in a study of T-cell memory formation after mild COVID-19. From the 5' RACE reads, TCRdb called clonotypes with MiXCR, one entry per CDR3 protein. Here the sample spans roughly 350,000 distinct CDR3 sequences, 28% being singletons. The sample taken for sequencing was PBMCs or a T cell subset sorted from them (not recorded which). These receptors all stem from an adult woman who had mild COVID-19 (a few samples of this study predate the infection). Cell type and time point are not known. Both conserved end residues are part of each CDR3. D genes are given only for firm matches. Clone size is not always given. Where it is, it says once, few, many or a class for expanded clones.

15	TRBV20-1	many	TRBJ1-2	TRBD1	CSARGPTGGSYGYTF	TGCAGTGCTAGAGGCCCGACAGGGGGGAGCTATGGCTACACCTTC
14	TRBV7-2	few	TRBJ2-4	NA	CASSLGASENIQYF	TGTGCCAGCAGCTTAGGCGCTAGCGAGAACATTCAGTACTTC
15	TRBV5-1	few	TRBJ2-1	TRBD2	CASSLGSGGANEQFF	TGCGCCAGCAGCTTGGGTAGCGGGGGGGCGAATGAGCAGTTCTTC
15	TRBV3-1	NA	TRBJ1-2	NA	CASSQERSLGHGYTF	TGTGCCAGCAGCCAAGAGAGATCCCTTGGGCATGGCTACACCTTC
13	TRBV29-1	few	TRBJ1-2	NA	CSLAEGSGYGYTF	TGCAGCCTGGCGGAGGGGTCGGGCTATGGCTACACCTTC
15	TRBV12-3/TRBV12-4	NA	TRBJ2-3	TRBD1	CASRAGTGGGNTQYF	TGTGCCAGCAGGGCCGGGACAGGGGGCGGGAATACGCAGTATTTT
14	TRBV20-1	once	TRBJ1-1	TRBD1	CSGPGQGYGTEAFF	TGCAGTGGCCCGGGACAGGGTTACGGCACTGAAGCTTTCTTT
14	TRBV14	once	TRBJ2-3	NA	CASSRLRVTDTQYF	TGTGCCAGCAGCCGACTAAGGGTGACAGATACGCAGTATTTT
14	TRBV10-3	NA	TRBJ2-7	NA	CAISESTGTYEQYF	TGTGCCATCAGTGAGTCGACGGGTACCTACGAGCAGTACTTC
15	TRBV11-3	NA	TRBJ1-3	NA	CASSRDRTSGNTIYF	TGTGCCAGCAGCCGCGACAGGACGAGTGGAAACACCATATATTTT
14	TRBV9	few	TRBJ2-1	NA	CASSVGLPKDEQFF	TGTGCCAGCAGCGTAGGGCTCCCAAAGGATGAGCAGTTCTTC
13	TRBV5-1	NA	TRBJ2-2	NA	CASRLRNTGELFF	TGCGCCAGCCGACTCAGAAACACCGGGGAGCTGTTTTTT
14	TRBV20-1	few	TRBJ2-7	NA	CSAEPGGGAYEQYF	TGCAGTGCCGAGCCTGGGGGGGGCGCCTACGAGCAGTACTTC
13	TRBV20-1	NA	TRBJ2-7	NA	CSARSPPSYEQYF	TGCAGTGCTAGAAGCCCCCCCTCCTACGAGCAGTACTTC
14	TRBV12-3/TRBV12-4	few	TRBJ2-2	NA	CASSTGPNTGELFF	TGTGCCAGCAGTACGGGGCCAAACACCGGGGAGCTGTTTTTT
16	TRBV18	few	TRBJ2-7	TRBD2	CASSRLAGERSYEQYF	TGTGCCAGCTCACGCCTAGCGGGAGAGAGGTCGTACGAGCAGTACTTC
14	TRBV5-1	NA	TRBJ1-1	NA	CASSVALGDTEAFF	TGCGCCAGCAGCGTGGCGCTGGGGGACACTGAAGCTTTCTTT
19	TRBV5-1	NA	TRBJ1-6	NA	CASSLPPSGPSSYNSPLHF	TGCGCCAGCAGCTTGCCGCCTTCGGGCCCGAGCTCCTATAATTCACCCCTCCACTTT
13	TRBV5-5	once	TRBJ2-7	TRBD2	CASSWTSEYEQYF	TGTGCCAGCAGCTGGACTAGCGAATACGAGCAGTACTTC
14	TRBV12-3/TRBV12-4	few	TRBJ1-2	NA	CASSTTDGNYGYTF	TGTGCCAGCAGTACCACGGACGGGAACTATGGCTACACCTTC
14	TRBV19	NA	TRBJ2-7	NA	CASSISSISYEQYF	TGTGCCAGTAGTATAAGTAGCATCTCCTACGAGCAGTACTTC
14	TRBV2	NA	TRBJ2-1	NA	CASITGTAYNEQFF	TGTGCCAGCATTACCGGGACGGCCTACAATGAGCAGTTCTTC
15	TRBV12-3/TRBV12-4	few	TRBJ2-2	NA	CASSPRRTRAGELFF	TGTGCCAGCAGCCCTCGGCGAACCCGGGCCGGGGAGCTGTTTTTT
18	TRBV20-1	few	TRBJ2-1	TRBD2	CSARDPSGRRGSYNEQFF	TGCAGTGCTAGAGACCCTAGCGGGAGGAGGGGCTCCTACAATGAGCAGTTCTTC
16	TRBV6-1	many	TRBJ2-3	TRBD2	CASSDPAGASTDTQYF	TGTGCCAGCAGTGACCCAGCGGGGGCCTCCACAGATACGCAGTATTTT
12	TRBV15	NA	TRBJ2-3	NA	CATSREGSTQYF	TGTGCCACCAGCAGAGAGGGATCTACGCAGTATTTT
15	TRBV5-1	NA	TRBJ2-1	NA	CASSLRDVAYNEHFF	TGCGCCAGCAGCTTGAGGGACGTAGCCTACAATGAGCACTTCTTC
13	TRBV12-3/TRBV12-4	NA	TRBJ1-1	NA	CASTLRRNTEAFF	TGTGCCAGCACCCTCAGACGGAACACTGAAGCTTTCTTT
16	TRBV7-9	few	TRBJ1-1	TRBD1	CASSPRQGAFYTEAFF	TGTGCCAGCAGCCCGCGGCAGGGGGCTTTTTACACTGAAGCTTTCTTT
13	TRBV20-1	few	TRBJ2-7	NA	CSARQTGAYEQYF	TGCAGTGCTAGACAGACGGGTGCCTACGAGCAGTACTTC
15	TRBV9	few	TRBJ2-7	NA	CASSVERGPTYEQYF	TGTGCCAGCAGCGTGGAGAGAGGACCGACCTACGAGCAGTACTTC
16	TRBV7-9	few	TRBJ2-7	NA	CASSLGGPLSSYEQYF	TGTGCCAGCAGCTTAGGCGGACCGTTAAGCTCCTACGAGCAGTACTTC
14	TRBV7-9	NA	TRBJ2-5	NA	CASSLVGSVETQYF	TGTGCCAGCAGCTTAGTTGGTTCCGTAGAGACCCAGTACTTC
17	TRBV29-1	NA	TRBJ2-5	NA	CSVETPLGREFEETQYF	TGCAGCGTTGAAACCCCCCTCGGCAGGGAATTTGAAGAGACCCAGTACTTC
15	TRBV30	once	TRBJ2-1	NA	CAWSGSSSSYNEQFF	TGTGCCTGGAGTGGCAGCTCGAGCTCCTACAATGAGCAGTTCTTC
15	TRBV6-4	few	TRBJ2-1	NA	CASSPSGASYNEQFF	TGTGCCAGCAGTCCATCGGGAGCGTCTTACAATGAGCAGTTCTTC
13	TRBV20-1	many	TRBJ2-7	TRBD2	CSARETSDYEQYF	TGCAGTGCTAGGGAGACTAGCGACTACGAGCAGTACTTC
11	TRBV6-1	NA	TRBJ2-7	NA	CASSEIYEQYF	TGTGCCAGCAGCGAGATCTACGAGCAGTACTTC
14	TRBV24-1	NA	TRBJ1-5	TRBD1	CATSDRGPPQPQHF	TGTGCCACCAGTGACAGGGGGCCTCCTCAGCCCCAGCATTTT
13	TRBV15	few	TRBJ2-7	NA	CATSSPGNYEQYF	TGTGCCACCAGCAGCCCCGGGAACTACGAGCAGTACTTC
14	TRBV12-3/TRBV12-4	NA	TRBJ2-1	NA	CASSFGESYNEQFF	TGTGCCAGCAGTTTCGGGGAGTCCTACAATGAGCAGTTCTTC
12	TRBV3-1	NA	TRBJ1-1	NA	CASSRTGVRAFF	TGTGCCAGCAGCAGGACGGGTGTGAGAGCTTTCTTT
13	TRBV6-2/TRBV6-3	NA	TRBJ2-7	NA	CASIPAGTYEQYF	TGTGCCAGCATCCCCGCCGGGACCTACGAGCAGTACTTC
12	TRBV12-3/TRBV12-4	NA	TRBJ1-2	NA	CASRFRNDGYTF	TGTGCCAGCAGGTTTCGTAACGATGGCTACACCTTC
15	TRBV7-2	few	TRBJ2-3	NA	CASSLAGTPSDTQYF	TGTGCCAGCAGCTTAGCCGGGACCCCGTCGGATACGCAGTATTTT
13	TRBV20-1	NA	TRBJ2-7	TRBD2	CSARTSGSGEQYF	TGCAGTGCTAGAACTAGCGGGAGTGGCGAGCAGTACTTC
14	TRBV20-1	NA	TRBJ2-7	NA	CSANSEVLTGEQYF	TGCAGTGCTAACAGCGAAGTTCTTACGGGGGAGCAGTACTTC
21	TRBV18	NA	TRBJ1-2	NA	CASSPPGLRGVVWKANYGYTF	TGTGCCAGCTCACCCCCGGGCCTTCGAGGGGTTGTTTGGAAAGCTAACTATGGCTACACCTTC
15	TRBV7-9	few	TRBJ2-1	TRBD2	CASSLPSGSGNEQFF	TGTGCCAGCAGCCTGCCTAGCGGGAGTGGCAATGAGCAGTTCTTC
15	TRBV5-6	few	TRBJ2-3	TRBD2	CASSYLAATTDTQYF	TGTGCCAGCAGCTACCTAGCGGCTACCACAGATACGCAGTATTTT
17	TRBV6-5	NA	TRBJ2-2	TRBD2	CASSYRRLAGVAGELFF	TGTGCCAGCAGTTACAGGAGACTAGCGGGAGTTGCCGGGGAGCTGTTTTTT
13	TRBV2	few	TRBJ2-2	NA	CATRGKGTGELFF	TGTGCCACCAGAGGGAAGGGAACCGGGGAGCTGTTTTTT
13	TRBV27	NA	TRBJ2-7	NA	CASSLEGAGEQYF	TGTGCCAGCAGTTTAGAGGGTGCCGGGGAGCAGTACTTC
14	TRBV7-2	NA	TRBJ1-1	NA	CASSSRQRNTEAFF	TGTGCCAGCAGCTCGAGACAGAGAAACACTGAAGCTTTCTTT
21	TRBV24-1	NA	TRBJ2-3	TRBD2	CATGGVQTGTSGVQPLDTQYF	TGTGCCACCGGGGGGGTACAGACCGGGACTAGCGGGGTTCAGCCGTTGGATACGCAGTATTTT
14	TRBV12-3/TRBV12-4	NA	TRBJ2-4	NA	CASSLLQGSNIQYF	TGTGCCAGCAGTTTATTGCAGGGGTCTAACATTCAGTACTTC
16	TRBV12-3/TRBV12-4	NA	TRBJ2-2	TRBD2	CASRTSGGPNTGELFF	TGTGCCAGCAGGACTAGCGGGGGTCCGAACACCGGGGAGCTGTTTTTT
15	TRBV12-3/TRBV12-4	many	TRBJ2-1	TRBD2	CASSRTSGTYNEQFF	TGTGCCAGCAGTCGGACTAGCGGGACCTACAATGAGCAGTTCTTC
19	TRBV7-9	few	TRBJ2-1	TRBD2	CASSSSMTSGGTSYNEQFF	TGTGCCAGCAGCTCCTCCATGACTAGCGGGGGAACCTCCTACAATGAGCAGTTCTTC